These 8 T cell receptor beta chains originate from one sample sequenced in a study of blood T cell repertoires in COVID-19. Measured with immunoSEQ multiplex PCR; TCRdb has only the in-frame clones, and not every one. The sample has nearly 200,000 clones; roughly nine tenths are singletons. The sequencing sample was made of peripheral blood. The receptors derive from a woman in her seventies with acute or convalescent COVID-19.

This clone was seen once. The chain recombines TRBV5-1 with TRBJ2-5; maybe TRBD2 (7 bases). Germline V gene data show CDR1 as SGHRS and CDR2 as YFSETQ. Trimming took 6 bases from V and 5 from J, leaving 26 bases between them. The CDR3 length is 17 residues. In DNA form, the CDR3 reads TGCGCCAGCATTGAGGGGAGGGGGGGAGAGCGGACGGAGACCCAGTACTTC. It translates to CASIEGRGGERTETQYF.

J is TRBJ2-7 and V is TRBV15, with a tentative D call TRBD1 (5 bases). Trimming stripped 1 base from V and 3 bases from J, with 7 bases between. This CDR3 contains 13 residues. Germline lookup yields CDR1 LNHNV and CDR2 YYDKDF (reference sequence). The CDR3, as DNA: TGTGCCACCAGCAGAGTGCAGGGCTACGAGCAGTACTTC. Its protein is CATSRVQGYEQYF.

The chain has TRBV4-3 and TRBJ1-1, with D hard to call. The germline gives CDR1 LGHNA, CDR2 YSLEER. Trimming removed 1 base from V and 4 bases from J, with 10 bases in between. The CDR3 has 14 residues. The CDR3 region has the DNA TGCGCCAGCAGCCAAGGGTTTGCGGGCACTGAAGCTTTCTTT. As protein: CASSQGFAGTEAFF.

This rearrangement joins TRBV4-2 to TRBJ2-7; D perhaps matches TRBD1 (6 bases). CDR3 length: 14 residues. Trimming pared 8 bases from V and 1 base from J, leaving 15 bases between. CDR1 LGHNA and CDR2 YNFKEQ come from the germline V gene. CDR3 amino acids: CASRRDIASYEQYF. The DNA of the CDR3 is TGTGCCAGCCGCCGGGACATAGCTTCCTACGAGCAGTACTTC.

The chain couples TRBV5-1 to TRBJ2-3; a possible D gene is TRBD1 (7 bases). Trimming stripped 4 bases from V and 4 bases from J, with 19 bases between. The CDR3 sequence is 16 residues long. Germline values: CDR1 SGHRS, CDR2 YFSETQ. DNA of the CDR3: TGCGCCAGCAGCATGGGACCTCAGGGGGGCCCAGATACGCAGTATTTT. Translating gives CASSMGPQGGPDTQYF.

The V gene is TRBV5-6, the J gene TRBJ1-2, with TRBD1 matching 7 bases. V was clipped by 3 bases and J by 8 bases; unmatched bases: 7. This CDR3 region has 13 residues. Germline values: CDR1 SGHDT, CDR2 YYEEEE. The CDR3 region is CASSSPDREGYTF. The CDR3 bases are TGTGCCAGCAGCTCGCCCGACAGGGAGGGCTACACCTTC.

The chain is built from TRBV11-2 and TRBJ2-1; maybe TRBD1 (5 bases). Germline values: CDR1 SGHAT, CDR2 FQNNGV. Trimming shortened V by 5 bases and J by 7 bases, and 6 bases separated the two germline ends. This CDR3 has 11 amino acids. CDR3 protein: CASSQGNEQFF. The CDR3 DNA is TGTGCCAGCAGCCAGGGAAATGAGCAGTTCTTC.

In regard to this clone: Different DNA sequences within this sample yield the same CDR3. The CDR3 DNA follows: TGTGCCAGCAGCGTAGCTTCGGGGGGGACAGATACGCAGTATTTT. It translates to CASSVASGGTDTQYF. This chain joins TRBV9 and TRBJ2-3; 8 nucleotides agree with TRBD2. V dropped 0 bases and J dropped 3; count of bases not matched to a gene: 3. CDR3 length equals 15 residues. Germline lookup yields CDR1 SGDLS and CDR2 YYNGEE.